These 20 T cell receptor beta chains were sequenced from one sample in a study of cytotoxic CD8 clonotypes in ibrutinib-treated CLL. TCRdb keeps only in-frame clones here, not all; method: immunoSEQ multiplex PCR. The data show about 300,000 clones, approximately 79% seen once. The sample consisted of PBMCs, taken at disease progression, from a patient treated with ibrutinib. These receptors originate from a human donor with chronic lymphocytic leukemia.

The chain combines TRBV6-5 with TRBJ2-3, with 9 bases matching TRBD2. V was clipped by 6 bases and J by 6 bases; unmatched bases: 10. This CDR3 has 15 residues. CDR1 is MNHEY and CDR2 is SVGAGI in the germline V gene. CDR3 DNA: TGTGCCAGCAGCAGGACTAGCGCCCCGTCGGATACGCAGTATTTT. It encodes CASSRTSAPSDTQYF.

This clone was seen a few times. The V and J genes are TRBV28 and TRBJ2-7; 7 nucleotides match TRBD2. Germline V gene data show CDR1 as MDHEN and CDR2 as SYDVKM. The V and J ends lost 7 bases and 5 bases, in that order; junction bases with no gene match: 14. This CDR3 contains 15 residues. In nucleotides, the CDR3 is TGTGCCAGCACACTCGGCACGCGGGGGATGGACGAGCAGTACTTC. As protein: CASTLGTRGMDEQYF.

This chain uses TRBV27 with TRBJ2-1; a weak D match, TRBD2 (6 bases). CDR1 is MNHEY and CDR2 is SMNVEV in the germline V gene (reference sequence). V dropped 5 bases and J dropped 6 bases, with 11 bases sitting between them. There are 13 residues in the CDR3. The CDR3 DNA reads as TGTGCCAGCAGTATCACTAGCAGCAATGAGCAGTTCTTC. Translating it yields CASSITSSNEQFF.

This sequence joins TRBV12-5 and TRBJ2-2; D possibly uses TRBD1 or TRBD2 (5 bases each). Germline CDR1 is LGHNT and CDR2 is FRNRAP. V was pared by 6 bases and J by 1 base, with 9 bases between. CDR3 length equals 14 residues. CDR3 residues: CASGPGRNTGELFF. The CDR3 region has the DNA TGTGCTAGTGGGCCGGGGCGGAACACCGGGGAGCTGTTTTTT.

The chain has TRBV4-1 and TRBJ1-2, with TRBD1 matching 9 bases. Trimming took 0 bases from V and 5 from J; bases not matched to a gene: 7. CDR3 size: 16 residues. The germline CDR1 and CDR2 sequences are MGHRA and YSYEKL. CDR3 bases: TGCGCCAGCAGCCAAGAAGATGTGGGACAGGGATATGGCTACACCTTC. Protein product: CASSQEDVGQGYGYTF.

In this sample, this clone turned up once. The chain joins TRBV27 to TRBJ2-1; possibly TRBD1 or TRBD2 for D (6 bases each). V dropped 5 bases and J dropped 1 base, with 18 bases sitting between them. This CDR3 region has 17 residues. Germline CDR1 is MNHEY and CDR2 is SMNVEV (reference sequence). CDR3 in DNA: TGTGCCAGCAGTAGAAAGTTGGGGGGCACATCCTACAATGAGCAGTTCTTC. Residues: CASSRKLGGTSYNEQFF.

The genes are TRBV19 and TRBJ2-2, with 9 bases identical to TRBD1. This CDR3 region has 17 residues. Unmatched junction bases numbered 10, after V lost 1 base and J lost 7 bases. Per germline, CDR1 LNHDA and CDR2 SQIVND (reference sequence). The CDR3 DNA reads TGTGCCAGTAGTATAGGGTCATACAGGGGGCATGGCGGGGAGCTGTTTTTT. Translation: CASSIGSYRGHGGELFF.

J is TRBJ1-5 and V is TRBV10-3; 9 bases are shared with TRBD1. The J segment lost 1 base and the V segment lost 10 bases, leaving 20 bases of the junction unmatched. Per germline, CDR1 ENHRY and CDR2 SYGVKD. This CDR3 is 19 amino acids long. The CDR3 region is CATDSSDRGVARSNQPQHF. DNA for the CDR3: TGTGCCACCGACTCCTCGGACAGGGGCGTTGCGAGAAGCAATCAGCCCCAGCATTTT.

V usage is TRBV11-2 and J usage is TRBJ2-3; TRBD2 aligns across 8 bases. This CDR3 region has 16 residues. Trimming took 5 bases from V and 2 from J; bases not matched to a gene: 9. CDR1 SGHAT and CDR2 FQNNGV come from the germline V gene. CDR3 amino acids: CASSLKPGLDTDTQYF. The DNA for the CDR3 is TGTGCCAGCAGCCTAAAACCGGGACTAGACACAGATACGCAGTATTTT.

The chain uses TRBV4-3 and TRBJ2-5; D may correspond to TRBD1 or TRBD2 (6 bases each). Germline CDR1 is LGHNA and CDR2 is YSLEER. This CDR3 has 15 residues. The ends were cut back, 0 bases at V and 4 bases at J, with 12 bases in the middle. The CDR3 sequence is CASSQDSRGRETQYF. The CDR3 coding sequence is TGCGCCAGCAGCCAAGATTCTCGGGGGCGAGAGACCCAGTACTTC.

This sequence joins TRBV10-3 and TRBJ1-5; the match to TRBD1 covers 7 bases. CDR3 length: 15 amino acids. J gave up 2 bases and V 4 bases, and 5 bases lay outside the gene matches. CDR1 and CDR2 from the germline V gene are ENHRY and SYGVKD. The CDR3 bases are TGTGCCATCAGTGGCCTCGGGACAGGCAATCAGCCCCAGCATTTT. Translating it yields CAISGLGTGNQPQHF.

This rearrangement joins TRBV10-3 to TRBJ1-2, with 7 bases identical to TRBD1. Germline loops: CDR1 ENHRY, CDR2 SYGVKD. The length of the CDR3 is 13 residues. The V segment lost 3 bases and the J segment 5 bases; nucleotides outside the gene matches: 3. The CDR3 loop is CAISEDREYGYTF. CDR3 DNA sequence: TGTGCCATCAGTGAAGACAGGGAATATGGCTACACCTTC.

The rearrangement uses TRBV5-4 and TRBJ1-2, with D possibly matching TRBD1 (6 bases). The CDR3 sequence is 16 residues long. The germline CDR1 and CDR2 sequences are SGHNT and YYREEE (reference sequence). V lost 2 bases and J lost 0, with 14 bases in between. DNA of the CDR3: TGTGCCAGCAGCTTAGCCTCCGGACAGACTAACTATGGCTACACCTTC. It specifies CASSLASGQTNYGYTF.

The CDR3: CASSGLFGEQYF. The DNA of the CDR3 is TGTGCCAGCAGTGGCCTCTTTGGTGAGCAGTACTTC. The genes are TRBV2 and TRBJ2-7; D is undetermined. There are 12 residues in the CDR3. Per germline, CDR1 SNHLY and CDR2 FYNNEI. V was pared by 4 bases and J by 7 bases, with 11 bases between.

The rearrangement joins TRBV5-4 to TRBJ1-1, with 7 bases fitting TRBD1. The CDR3 has 14 residues. The V segment lost 0 bases and the J segment 11 bases; nucleotides outside the gene matches: 10. CDR1 and CDR2 from the germline V gene are SGHNT and YYREEE (reference sequence). The CDR3 DNA follows: TGTGCCAGCAGCTTGGGGACAGGCCCTCGGGGCGCTTTCTTT. As protein: CASSLGTGPRGAFF.

V usage is TRBV6-5 and J usage is TRBJ2-2; D is unclear. The CDR3 spans 11 residues. CDR1 and CDR2 (germline): MNHEY, SVGAGI. The germline V and J ends were trimmed by 4 bases and 8 bases, with 5 bases remaining between them. DNA for the CDR3: TGTGCCAGCAGTTTTGGAGGGGAGCTGTTTTTT. Its translation: CASSFGGELFF.

In this sample, this clone turned up a few times. The gene calls are TRBV7-9 and TRBJ1-2; D is unresolved. Deletions cut 5 bases from V and 6 bases from J, with 10 bases between. Germline loops: CDR1 SEHNR, CDR2 FQNEAQ (reference sequence). The CDR3 covers 12 residues. CDR3 residues: CASSPDRDGYTF. The DNA for the CDR3 is TGTGCCAGCAGCCCCGACCGAGATGGCTACACCTTC.

The rearrangement uses TRBV29-1 and TRBJ2-2; D remains ambiguous. Deletions cut 7 bases from V and 5 bases from J, with 11 bases between. Looked up from germline, CDR1 is SQVTM and CDR2 is ANQGSEA. CDR3 length equals 12 residues. In DNA form, the CDR3 reads TGCAGCGCCGTGGACGGGACCGGGGAGCTGTTTTTT. It yields the protein CSAVDGTGELFF.

The chain links TRBV7-2 to TRBJ1-2; D gene unclear. From germline, CDR1 is SGHTA and CDR2 FQGNSA. The CDR3 has 11 residues. V gave up 1 base and J gave up 8 bases, with 5 bases separating them. This chain's CDR3 is CASSLGAGYTF. The DNA for the CDR3 is TGTGCCAGCAGCTTAGGGGCCGGCTACACCTTC.

The chain recombines TRBV15 with TRBJ1-5; a weak D match, TRBD1 (5 bases). Germline CDR1 LNHNV, CDR2 YYDKDF (reference sequence). This CDR3 has 16 amino acids. V lost 0 bases to trimming and J lost 4 bases, with 13 bases between them. This CDR3 is CATSRDLGGENQPQHF. The CDR3 DNA sequence: TGTGCCACCAGCAGAGATCTGGGAGGGGAGAATCAGCCCCAGCATTTT.